This record covers a single TCR beta chain. The antigen remains unidentified. Germline trimming cut 3 bases from V and 9 bases from J; bases unmatched to any gene: 9. Per the germline V gene, CDR1 is SQVTM and CDR2 is ANQGSEA. CDR3 length equals 14 residues. 13 Jbeta primers and 60 Vbeta primers were used for the PCR. Assay used: immunoSEQ multiplex PCR; TCRdb lists only in-frame clones, some missing. Here the sample spans about 120,000 clones, more than 80% being singletons. This record comes from a study of cytomegalovirus exposure and HLA in healthy donors. Findings of the study overall: When the data were analyzed later, several of the most significant clusters appeared to be linked to common viral pathogens. Relative to the approximately 670-donor mean, N-insertions were reportedly fewer in an Asian-associated ancestry cluster in a later analysis. Per a later analysis, 18,000 or so TCR beta sequences showed association with HLA alleles at 0.05 false discovery rate. Per a later analysis, HLA-associated TCR beta chains showed more clonal expansion than other, equally common TCR beta chains.

Sequencing used PBMCs. This chain joins TRBV29-1 and TRBJ2-1; 9 nucleotides match TRBD1. This clonotype was sampled from a man aged 25-45 years in good health and CMV-seropositive. The CDR3 DNA reads as TGCAGCGTTGAGAGGGACAGGGTTTGGAGTGAGCAGTTCTTC. It translates to CSVERDRVWSEQFF.